The 2 T cell receptor beta chains below were found in one sample sequenced in a study of cytomegalovirus exposure and HLA in healthy donors. The table came from immunoSEQ multiplex PCR; TCRdb's copy has only in-frame clones and leaves some out. The sample lists 140,000 or so clones; 89% were seen once. The sequencing sample was made of PBMCs. The receptors stem from a woman under 30 in good health and CMV-seropositive.

V usage is TRBV27 and J usage is TRBJ1-1; 7 bases are a match to TRBD1. From germline, CDR1 is MNHEY and CDR2 SMNVEV (reference sequence). The CDR3 runs 14 residues. Germline trimming cut 6 bases from V and 0 bases from J; bases unmatched to any gene: 4. CDR3 region: CASRRQGMNTEAFF. Written as DNA, the CDR3 is TGTGCCAGCAGAAGACAGGGTATGAACACTGAAGCTTTCTTT.

This rearrangement joins TRBV27 to TRBJ2-1; 11 bases line up with TRBD2. V was pared by 6 bases and J by 9 bases, with 10 bases of the junction left unmatched. The CDR3 is 15 residues long. Germline V gene sequence: CDR1 MNHEY, CDR2 SMNVEV (reference sequence). CDR3 region: CASRRMGLAVPEQFF. CDR3 nucleotide sequence: TGTGCCAGCAGGCGAATGGGACTAGCGGTACCTGAGCAGTTCTTC.